The 28 T cell receptor beta chains below were found in one sample sequenced in a study of blood T cell repertoires in COVID-19. Clones were read by immunoSEQ multiplex PCR, and TCRdb kept only the in-frame ones, dropping some. Here the sample spans around 100,000 clones, 70% to 90% being singletons. Sequencing input: peripheral blood. The receptor set was obtained from a human donor in a cohort sampled during active COVID-19.

With respect to this clone: Sequence at one end of the junction differs from germline and may be a read error. This chain joins TRBV5-1 and TRBJ2-1, with 11 bases identical to TRBD2. This CDR3 spans 16 amino acids. Germline lookup yields CDR1 SGHRS and CDR2 YFSETQ. The CDR3 reads CASSLVGLAGYDEQFF. In nucleotides, the CDR3 is TGCGCCAGCAGCTTGGTCGGACTAGCGGGCTACGATGAGCAGTTCTTC. Looking up the rest from reference TRBV5-1 and TRBJ2-1 gives the full variable domain: KAGVTQTPRYLIKTRGQQVTLSCSPISGHRSVSWYQQTPGQGLQFLFEYFSETQRNKGNFPGRFSGRQFSNSRSEMNVSTLELGDSALYLCASSLVGLAGYDEQFFGPGTRLTVL.

This clone was detected once. V gene TRBV5-1 combines with J gene TRBJ2-2; D ambiguous. Deletions cut 7 bases from V and 3 bases from J, with 4 bases between. Germline CDR1 reads SGHRS; CDR2 reads YFSETQ. The CDR3 loop spans 11 amino acids. CDR3 sequence (DNA): TGCGCCAGCCATTACACCGGGGAGCTGTTTTTT. Translating gives CASHYTGELFF.

This chain joins TRBV3-1 (or the pseudogene TRBV3-2) and TRBJ2-1, with TRBD1 matching over 8 bases. The CDR3 runs 13 residues. The J segment lost 8 bases and the V segment lost 3 bases, leaving 3 bases of the junction unmatched. Germline CDR1 LGHDT, CDR2 YNNKEL (reference sequence). The CDR3 sequence is CASSQNRGYEQFF. The CDR3 coding sequence is TGTGCCAGCAGCCAGAACAGGGGGTATGAGCAGTTCTTC.

The rearrangement joins TRBV4-3 to TRBJ2-7; the match to TRBD1 covers 9 bases. Germline V gives CDR1 LGHNA, CDR2 YSLEER. The V and J ends lost 4 bases and 6 bases, in that order; junction bases with no gene match: 7. CDR3 size: 14 residues. The CDR3 is CASSPGTGRAEQYF. CDR3 DNA sequence: TGCGCCAGCAGCCCCGGGACAGGGCGGGCCGAGCAGTACTTC.

The chain is built from TRBV7-2 and TRBJ2-3; TRBD2 matches 10 bases. Looked up from germline, CDR1 is SGHTA and CDR2 is FQGNSA. V lost 5 bases, J lost 8 bases, and 10 bases stayed unmatched. The CDR3 has 15 residues. CDR3 sequence reads: CASSARTSGGVTQYF. CDR3 nucleotides: TGTGCCAGCAGCGCAAGGACTAGCGGTGGTGTTACGCAGTATTTT.

The rearrangement uses TRBV7-2 and TRBJ1-5; D perhaps matches TRBD1 (5 bases). The V gene's germline CDR1 is SGHTA and CDR2 FQGNSA. The V end lost 4 bases, the J end lost 0 bases, and 7 bases lay between the germline ends. The length of the CDR3 is 14 residues. CDR3 coding DNA: TGTGCCAGCAGCTGGGGGGTTAGCAATCAGCCCCAGCATTTT. Its protein is CASSWGVSNQPQHF.

This chain joins TRBV28 and TRBJ1-1, with D unclear. V was clipped by 1 base and J by 4 bases, with 10 bases between them. There are 14 residues in the CDR3. The germline gives CDR1 MDHEN, CDR2 SYDVKM. CDR3 region: CASSLLAVSTEAFF. The CDR3, as DNA: TGTGCCAGCAGTTTATTGGCAGTTTCCACTGAAGCTTTCTTT.

V gene TRBV24-1 combines with J gene TRBJ1-3; no clear D. The V end lost 3 bases, the J end lost 7 bases, and 6 bases lay between the germline ends. The CDR3 sequence is 12 residues long. Germline CDR1 is KGHDR and CDR2 is SFDVKD. CDR3 coding DNA: TGTGCCACCAGTGATCGAGCGAACACCATATATTTT. Translated, it gives CATSDRANTIYF.

CDR3 sequence reads: CATGLGVSGSGNYEQYF. CDR3 sequence (DNA): TGTGCCACCGGATTGGGAGTTTCCGGTAGCGGGAACTACGAGCAGTACTTC. V usage is TRBV10-3 and J usage is TRBJ2-7; 8 positions agree with TRBD2. J was trimmed by 3 bases and V by 10 bases; bases with no gene match: 20. The CDR3 has 17 residues. Germline CDR1 and CDR2: ENHRY and SYGVKD.

CDR3 sequence: CASSTSGAKQYF. In DNA form, the CDR3 reads TGTGCCAGCAGTACTAGCGGGGCTAAGCAGTACTTC. This chain connects TRBV28 to TRBJ2-7; 10 bases map to TRBD2. With V trimmed by 5 bases and J by 8 bases, 3 bases remained unmatched. The germline V gene encodes CDR1 MDHEN and CDR2 SYDVKM. This CDR3 comprises 12 residues.

V usage is TRBV19 and J usage is TRBJ2-3; 9 bases align to TRBD2. V dropped 6 bases and J dropped 5; count of bases not matched to a gene: 15. This CDR3 has 17 amino acids. Germline-derived CDR1 and CDR2 are LNHDA and SQIVND (reference sequence). CDR3 coding DNA: TGTGCCAGTAGCAACTGGCGAAGCGGGAGGTCTTTAGATACGCAGTATTTT. It yields the protein CASSNWRSGRSLDTQYF.

This clone has only one observation. The chain employs TRBV7-3 and TRBJ2-7; TRBD2 agrees at 10 bases. Germline-derived CDR1 and CDR2 are SGHTA and FQGTGA. The CDR3 length is 16 residues. The junction had 14 bases not matched to a gene; V was cut back by 9 bases and J by 3 bases. The CDR3 loop is CARGGLAGVFGYEQYF. In DNA form, the CDR3 reads TGTGCCAGAGGCGGGCTAGCGGGAGTTTTTGGCTACGAGCAGTACTTC.

This chain uses TRBV2 with TRBJ1-1; perhaps TRBD1 as D (5 bases). The germline V gene has CDR1 SNHLY and CDR2 FYNNEI. V was trimmed by 4 bases and J by 1 base, leaving 13 bases between them. This CDR3 spans 15 amino acids. CDR3 in DNA: TGTGCCAGCAGTGGGGCACAGGCTGCGAACACTGAAGCTTTCTTT. As protein: CASSGAQAANTEAFF.

This clone showed up just a few times. The chain is built from TRBV6-6 and TRBJ1-1; unclear D gene. The CDR3 spans 14 residues. V was trimmed by 6 bases and J by 1 base, leaving 12 bases between them. Germline CDR1 is MNHNY and CDR2 is SVGAGI (reference sequence). CDR3 residues: CASSYPEPNTEAFF. The CDR3 DNA is TGTGCCAGCAGCTATCCTGAACCGAACACTGAAGCTTTCTTT.

The rearrangement joins TRBV21-1 to TRBJ1-1. TRBV21-1 is marked as a pseudogene. This CDR3 region has 18 residues. DNA of the CDR3: TGTGCCAGCAGCAAACGGAGGCCAGCCTATCCCGTGAACACTGAAGCTTTCTTT. This sequence encodes CASSKRRPAYPVNTEAFF.

The sample holds one count of this clone. V is TRBV18 and J is TRBJ1-4; D is unclear. Looked up from germline, CDR1 is KGHSH and CDR2 is LQKENI. Trimming took off 6 bases at V and 2 bases at J, with 13 bases between the two ends. CDR3 length: 15 residues. DNA for the CDR3: TGTGCCAGCTCCCCGTTGGGAGGGACTAATGAAAAACTGTTTTTT. Its protein product is CASSPLGGTNEKLFF.

This chain connects TRBV6-5 to TRBJ2-7, with 11 bases lining up with TRBD1. V shed 8 bases, J shed 7 bases, and the junction held 10 bases outside the gene matches. Germline assignment: CDR1 MNHEY and CDR2 SVGAGI. This CDR3 contains 14 residues. Written as DNA, the CDR3 is TGTGCCAGCTGGGTCGGACAGGGGGCGGAGGAGCAGTACTTC. Translation gives CASWVGQGAEEQYF.

This clone has only a few counts. The V and J genes are TRBV19 and TRBJ2-3, with 7 bases lining up with TRBD1. The germline gives CDR1 LNHDA, CDR2 SQIVND (reference sequence). This CDR3 contains 16 residues. Trimming at V came to 5 bases and at J to 0 bases, leaving 8 bases not matched to a gene. The CDR3 reads CASSLTGTVSTDTQYF. The CDR3 DNA follows: TGTGCCAGTAGTCTAACCGGGACAGTAAGCACAGATACGCAGTATTTT.

This chain links TRBV19 with TRBJ1-2; a weak D match, TRBD1 (6 bases). Germline V gene data show CDR1 as LNHDA and CDR2 as SQIVND (reference sequence). This CDR3 has 15 amino acids. Trimming took 2 bases from V and 1 from J, leaving 11 bases between them. The CDR3 DNA follows: TGTGCCAGTAGTATAATCCAGGGGTATAACTATGGCTACACCTTC. Translated, it gives CASSIIQGYNYGYTF.

The chain couples TRBV9 to TRBJ2-1; 11 nucleotides agree with TRBD2. V shed 4 bases, J shed 4 bases, and the junction held 16 bases outside the gene matches. CDR3 length: 19 amino acids. Per germline, CDR1 SGDLS and CDR2 YYNGEE. This CDR3 is CASSSEMGLAGGLYNEQFF. DNA of the CDR3: TGTGCCAGCAGCTCCGAGATGGGGCTAGCGGGGGGACTTTACAATGAGCAGTTCTTC.

The V and J genes are TRBV3-1 (or the pseudogene TRBV3-2) and TRBJ2-7; D gene uncertain. V shed 4 bases and J shed 2 bases, with 12 bases lying between them. CDR3 length: 14 residues. Per the germline V gene, CDR1 is LGHDT and CDR2 is YNNKEL (reference sequence). CDR3 DNA sequence: TGTGCCAGCAGCCCCCAGCGCCCTCCCTACGAGCAGTACTTC. Translating gives CASSPQRPPYEQYF.

The J gene is TRBJ2-5, the V gene TRBV3-1 (or the pseudogene TRBV3-2); TRBD2 matches 10 bases. This CDR3 spans 18 amino acids. Germline-derived CDR1 and CDR2 are LGHDT and YNNKEL (reference sequence). V lost 1 base and J lost 3; bases outside the gene matches: 11. The CDR3 loop reads CASSQGGPSGSFKETQYF. CDR3 DNA sequence: TGTGCCAGCAGCCAAGGGGGGCCTAGCGGGAGCTTTAAAGAGACCCAGTACTTC.

The chain carries TRBV6-5 and TRBJ1-1; tentatively, D is TRBD1 (6 bases). The length of the CDR3 is 15 residues. CDR1 is MNHEY, CDR2 SVGAGI, per germline. V was shortened by 2 bases and J by 1 base, with 11 bases between the two germline ends. CDR3: CASSYLKTGNTEAFF. CDR3 DNA sequence: TGTGCCAGCAGTTACCTAAAGACAGGGAACACTGAAGCTTTCTTT.

The rearrangement joins TRBV27 to TRBJ2-5, with 10 bases matching TRBD2. CDR3 length: 15 residues. V gave up 5 bases and J gave up 2 bases; unmatched junction bases: 5. Germline V CDR1 and CDR2: MNHEY, SMNVEV (reference sequence). The CDR3 DNA is TGTGCCAGCAGTATCCTGACTAGCGGGCAAGAGACCCAGTACTTC. This encodes CASSILTSGQETQYF.

The chain links TRBV23-1 to TRBJ1-4, with D uncertain. TRBV23-1 is an open reading frame, and its role is uncertain. Trimming shortened V by 4 bases and J by 8 bases, and 29 bases separated the two germline ends. The CDR3 runs 19 residues. The CDR3 DNA follows: TGCGCCAGCAGTCCACTCTCATTGCAGAAACTAGACTCTTCGGAAAAACTGTTTTTT. This gives the protein CASSPLSLQKLDSSEKLFF.

CDR3: CATSRAGQETQYF. The CDR3 nucleotides are TGTGCCACCAGCAGAGCAGGGCAAGAGACCCAGTACTTC. The chain has TRBV15 and TRBJ2-5; D possibly corresponds to TRBD1 (5 bases). Trimming left V 1 base short and J 2 bases short, with 5 bases between. CDR1 is LNHNV and CDR2 is YYDKDF in the germline V gene (reference sequence). This CDR3 comprises 13 residues.

The chain uses TRBV6-2 or TRBV6-3 and TRBJ2-7; 10 bases fit TRBD1. The germline gives CDR1 MNHEY, CDR2 SVGEGT. With V trimmed by 4 bases and J by 3 bases, 3 bases remained unmatched. The CDR3 runs to 14 residues. The CDR3: CASSSGDRGYEQYF. The CDR3 DNA sequence: TGTGCCAGCAGTTCGGGGGACAGGGGCTACGAGCAGTACTTC.

V usage is TRBV19 and J usage is TRBJ2-5; D gene unclear. Trimming took off 6 bases at V and 1 base at J, with 9 bases between the two ends. CDR3 size: 13 residues. Germline CDR1 reads LNHDA; CDR2 reads SQIVND (reference sequence). CDR3 sequence (DNA): TGTGCCAGTAGGAATACGGGCCAAGAGACCCAGTACTTC. Amino acids: CASRNTGQETQYF. Complete variable domain (other parts from reference TRBV19 and TRBJ2-5): DGGITQSPKYLFRKEGQNVTLSCEQNLNHDAMYWYRQDPGQGLRLIYYSQIVNDFQKGDIAEGYSVSREKKESFPLTVTSAQKNPTAFYLCASRNTGQETQYFGPGTRLLVL.